The rows below give T cell receptor beta chains drawn from one sample of a study of T cell responses to AZD1222 COVID-19 vaccine. Here immunoSEQ multiplex PCR was the method, and the copy in TCRdb shows in-frame clones only, minus some. The sample has some 100,000 clones, around 87% seen once. The specimen comprised peripheral blood, sampled on day 0 of AZD1222 vaccination. The receptor source for this set is an adult in good health. The conserved cysteine and the conserved F or W are not part of the CDR3 here. The order of the fields is J gene, D gene, V gene, CDR3 protein. D genes are given only for firm matches.

j_gene: TRBJ1-1
d_gene: .
v_gene: TRBV11-2
CDR3aa: ASSLVGRGGSTEAF

j_gene: TRBJ2-7
d_gene: .
v_gene: TRBV5-1
CDR3aa: ASSLATMGEQY

j_gene: TRBJ2-5
d_gene: TRBD2
v_gene: TRBV5-1
CDR3aa: ASSPRSGGWTQY

j_gene: TRBJ2-2
d_gene: TRBD2
v_gene: TRBV7-9
CDR3aa: ASSFLLGLAGNTGELF

j_gene: TRBJ1-2
d_gene: .
v_gene: TRBV5-5
CDR3aa: ASSMTGDYGYT

j_gene: TRBJ1-2
d_gene: .
v_gene: TRBV6-5
CDR3aa: ASSRVRGNYGYT

j_gene: TRBJ1-6
d_gene: .
v_gene: TRBV2
CDR3aa: ASSGSYNSPLH

j_gene: TRBJ1-1
d_gene: .
v_gene: TRBV4-1
CDR3aa: ASSPPGSRTEAF

j_gene: TRBJ1-5
d_gene: TRBD1
v_gene: TRBV28
CDR3aa: ASSLGGGQGINQPQH

j_gene: TRBJ1-6
d_gene: .
v_gene: TRBV9
CDR3aa: ASSVRGENNSPLH

j_gene: TRBJ1-5
d_gene: .
v_gene: TRBV2
CDR3aa: ASRRQTSNQPQH

j_gene: TRBJ1-6
d_gene: .
v_gene: TRBV5-1
CDR3aa: ASSLEPTDSPLH

j_gene: TRBJ1-1
d_gene: .
v_gene: TRBV7-9
CDR3aa: ASSLLTGDMNTEAF

j_gene: TRBJ1-2
d_gene: .
v_gene: TRBV5-1
CDR3aa: ASSLGGPANYGYT

j_gene: TRBJ1-4
d_gene: TRBD1
v_gene: TRBV11-1
CDR3aa: ASSWGQGNEKLF

j_gene: TRBJ1-5
d_gene: TRBD1
v_gene: TRBV5-1
CDR3aa: ASSIQGGPQH

j_gene: TRBJ2-5
d_gene: .
v_gene: TRBV7-7
CDR3aa: ASSLVGRAQETQY

j_gene: TRBJ1-5
d_gene: .
v_gene: TRBV12-3/TRBV12-4
CDR3aa: ASRTQVQPQH

j_gene: TRBJ1-4
d_gene: .
v_gene: TRBV19
CDR3aa: ASSIFVGARGAREKLF

j_gene: TRBJ2-5
d_gene: .
v_gene: TRBV15
CDR3aa: ATSRDRAPGETQY

j_gene: TRBJ1-2
d_gene: .
v_gene: TRBV5-4
CDR3aa: ASSTDAYGYT

j_gene: TRBJ2-1
d_gene: TRBD2
v_gene: TRBV11-3
CDR3aa: ASSLRTSGGQQF